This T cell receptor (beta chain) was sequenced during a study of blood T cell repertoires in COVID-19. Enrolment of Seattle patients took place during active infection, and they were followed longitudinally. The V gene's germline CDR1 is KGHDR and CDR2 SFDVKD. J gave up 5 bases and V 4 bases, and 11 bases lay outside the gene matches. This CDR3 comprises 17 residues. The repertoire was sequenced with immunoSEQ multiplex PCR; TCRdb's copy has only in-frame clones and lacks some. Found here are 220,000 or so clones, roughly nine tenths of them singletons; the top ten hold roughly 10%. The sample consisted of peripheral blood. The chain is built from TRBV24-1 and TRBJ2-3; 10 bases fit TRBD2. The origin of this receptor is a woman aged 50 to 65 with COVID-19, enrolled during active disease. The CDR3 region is CATSDPHSGGKGDTQYF. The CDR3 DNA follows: TGTGCCACCAGTGACCCTCATAGCGGGGGGAAGGGAGATACGCAGTATTTT.